The T cell receptor (beta chain) under discussion was sequenced for a study of human T cells and chemical hapten exposure. CDR1 and CDR2 (germline): SEHNR, FQNEAQ (reference sequence). V lost 3 bases and J lost 10, with 10 bases in between. The CDR3 is made up of 12 amino acids. As to time point: patch test 2, 6 weeks after DPC sensitization. Treatment denoted: therapeutic diphenylcyclopropenone sensitization with weekly scalp DPC. Individual cDNA molecules had unique molecular identifiers attached to them by the library. TCRdb ran MiXCR on the RACE reads and lists one entry per CDR3 protein. The table records 73,000 or so distinct CDR3 sequences, 6.5% to 10% of them present only once. This clonotype appeared many times.

Sequencing was performed on whole blood, taken in connection with sensitization to the hapten diphenylcyclopropenone (DPC). J is TRBJ2-1 and V is TRBV7-9, with unresolved D. The sequence came from a woman in her 50s with alopecia areata. Some clones in this sample may be carry-over from other donors' samples. CDR3 amino acids: CASSLIAGEQFF. The CDR3 bases are TGTGCCAGCAGCTTGATAGCCGGAGAGCAGTTCTTC.